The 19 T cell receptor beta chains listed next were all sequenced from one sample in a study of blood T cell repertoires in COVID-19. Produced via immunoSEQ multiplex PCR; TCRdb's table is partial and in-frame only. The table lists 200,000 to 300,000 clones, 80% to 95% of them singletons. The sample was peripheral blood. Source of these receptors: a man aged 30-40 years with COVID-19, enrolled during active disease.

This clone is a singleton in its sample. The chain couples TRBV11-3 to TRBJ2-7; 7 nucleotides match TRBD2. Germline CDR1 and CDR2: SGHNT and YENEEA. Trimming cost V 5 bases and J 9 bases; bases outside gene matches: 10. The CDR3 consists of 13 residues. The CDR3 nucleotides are TGTGCCAGCAGCCAGGGAGGGGATCGAGTGCAGTACTTC. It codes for CASSQGGDRVQYF.

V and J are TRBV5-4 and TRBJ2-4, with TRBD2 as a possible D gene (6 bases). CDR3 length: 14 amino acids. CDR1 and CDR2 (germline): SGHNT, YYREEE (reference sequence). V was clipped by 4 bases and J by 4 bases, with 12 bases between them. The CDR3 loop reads CASSPDYLKNIQYF. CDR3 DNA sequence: TGTGCCAGCAGCCCGGACTACCTAAAAAACATTCAGTACTTC.

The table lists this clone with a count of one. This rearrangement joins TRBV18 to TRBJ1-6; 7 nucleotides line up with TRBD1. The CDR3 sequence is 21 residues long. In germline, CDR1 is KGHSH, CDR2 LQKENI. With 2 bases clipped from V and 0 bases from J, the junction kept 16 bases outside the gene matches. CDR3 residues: CASSPEARQGTFSSYNSPLHF. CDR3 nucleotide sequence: TGTGCCAGCTCACCAGAAGCGAGACAGGGCACCTTCAGCTCCTATAATTCACCCCTCCACTTT.

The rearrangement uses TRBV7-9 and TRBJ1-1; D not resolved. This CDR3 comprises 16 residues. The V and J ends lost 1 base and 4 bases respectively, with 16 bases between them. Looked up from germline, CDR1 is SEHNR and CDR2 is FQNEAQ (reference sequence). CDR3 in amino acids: CASSLVSSGLGTEAFF. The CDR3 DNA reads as TGTGCCAGCAGCTTAGTGAGTTCGGGGTTGGGCACTGAAGCTTTCTTT.

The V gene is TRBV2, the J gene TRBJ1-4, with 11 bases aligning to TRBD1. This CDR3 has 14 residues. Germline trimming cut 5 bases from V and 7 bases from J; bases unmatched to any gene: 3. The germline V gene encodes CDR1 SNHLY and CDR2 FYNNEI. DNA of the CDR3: TGTGCCAGCAGTTCCGGGACAGGGGGTGAAAAACTGTTTTTT. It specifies CASSSGTGGEKLFF.

The CDR3 protein is CASSLGLENTEAFF. The CDR3 DNA sequence: TGCGCCAGCAGCCTGGGACTCGAGAACACTGAAGCTTTCTTT. V gene TRBV5-1 combines with J gene TRBJ1-1, with D perhaps TRBD1 (5 bases). CDR1 is SGHRS, CDR2 YFSETQ, per germline. The CDR3 contains 14 residues. Trimming stripped 4 bases from V and 1 base from J, with 11 bases between.

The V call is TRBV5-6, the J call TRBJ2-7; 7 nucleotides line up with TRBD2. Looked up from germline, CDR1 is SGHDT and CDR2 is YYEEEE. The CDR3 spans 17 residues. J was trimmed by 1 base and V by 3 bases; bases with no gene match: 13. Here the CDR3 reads CASSSTPARGESYEQYF. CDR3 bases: TGTGCCAGCAGCTCCACCCCAGCCCGGGGGGAATCCTACGAGCAGTACTTC.

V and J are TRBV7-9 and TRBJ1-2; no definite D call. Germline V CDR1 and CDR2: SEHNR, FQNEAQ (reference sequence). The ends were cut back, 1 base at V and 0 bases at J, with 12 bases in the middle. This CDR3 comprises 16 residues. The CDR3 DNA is TGTGCCAGCAGCTTAGTCCCGACGGGTGCTAACTATGGCTACACCTTC. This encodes CASSLVPTGANYGYTF. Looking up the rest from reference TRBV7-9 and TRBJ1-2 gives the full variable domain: DTGVSQNPRHKITKRGQNVTFRCDPISEHNRLYWYRQTLGQGPEFLTYFQNEAQLEKSRLLSDRFSAERPKGSFSTLEIQRTEQGDSAMYLCASSLVPTGANYGYTFGSGTRLTVV.

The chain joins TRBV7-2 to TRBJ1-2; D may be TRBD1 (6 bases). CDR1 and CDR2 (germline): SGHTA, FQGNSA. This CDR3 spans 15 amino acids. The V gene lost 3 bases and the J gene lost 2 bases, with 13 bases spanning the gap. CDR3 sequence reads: CASSFSTGRNYGYTF. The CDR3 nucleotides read TGTGCCAGCAGCTTCTCGACAGGACGAAACTATGGCTACACCTTC.

CDR3 residues: CASSVVWRSETQYF. The CDR3 DNA reads TGTGCCAGCAGCGTAGTCTGGAGGAGTGAGACCCAGTACTTC. The chain joins TRBV9 to TRBJ2-5, with D tentatively TRBD2 (5 bases). Trimming removed 0 bases from V and 5 bases from J, with 11 bases in between. CDR1 is SGDLS and CDR2 is YYNGEE in the germline V gene. This CDR3 region has 14 residues.

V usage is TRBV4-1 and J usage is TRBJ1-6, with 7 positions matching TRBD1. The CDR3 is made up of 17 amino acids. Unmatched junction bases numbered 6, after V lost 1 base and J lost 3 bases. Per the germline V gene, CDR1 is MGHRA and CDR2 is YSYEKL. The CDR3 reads CASSQARAGGYNSPLHF. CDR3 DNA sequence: TGCGCCAGCAGCCAAGCGAGGGCAGGGGGCTATAATTCACCCCTCCACTTT.

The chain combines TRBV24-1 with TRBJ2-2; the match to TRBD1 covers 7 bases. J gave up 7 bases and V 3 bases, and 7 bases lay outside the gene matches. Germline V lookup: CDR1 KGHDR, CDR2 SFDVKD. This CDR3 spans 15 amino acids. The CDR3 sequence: CATSDPKTGFGELFF. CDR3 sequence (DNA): TGTGCCACCAGTGATCCCAAGACAGGGTTCGGGGAGCTGTTTTTT.

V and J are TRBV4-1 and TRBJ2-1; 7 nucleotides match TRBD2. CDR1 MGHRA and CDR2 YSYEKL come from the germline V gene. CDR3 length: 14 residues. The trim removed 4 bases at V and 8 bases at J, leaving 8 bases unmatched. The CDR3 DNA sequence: TGCGCCAGCAGCCGTGGGGGAGGGGCCGATGAGCAGTTCTTC. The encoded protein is CASSRGGGADEQFF.

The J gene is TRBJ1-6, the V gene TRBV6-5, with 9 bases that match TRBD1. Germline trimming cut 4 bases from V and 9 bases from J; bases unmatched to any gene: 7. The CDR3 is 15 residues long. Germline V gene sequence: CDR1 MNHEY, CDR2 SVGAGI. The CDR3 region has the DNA TGTGCCAGCAGTTCTCTACCGGACAGGGGTTCACCCCTCCACTTT. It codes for CASSSLPDRGSPLHF.

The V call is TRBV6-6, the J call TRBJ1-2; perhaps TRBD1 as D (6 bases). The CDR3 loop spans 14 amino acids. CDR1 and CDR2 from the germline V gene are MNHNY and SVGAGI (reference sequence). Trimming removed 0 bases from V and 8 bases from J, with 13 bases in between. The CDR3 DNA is TGTGCCAGCAGTTACTCGATTAGGGGGGGCGGCTACACCTTC. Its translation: CASSYSIRGGGYTF.

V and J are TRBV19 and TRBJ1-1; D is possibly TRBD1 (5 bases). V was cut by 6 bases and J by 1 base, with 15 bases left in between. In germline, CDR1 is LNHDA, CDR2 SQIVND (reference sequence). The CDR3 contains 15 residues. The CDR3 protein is CASRSGVTGNTEAFF. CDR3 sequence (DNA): TGTGCCAGTAGATCGGGGGTAACGGGGAACACTGAAGCTTTCTTT.

CDR3 nucleotide sequence: TGTGCCAGCTCACCACCGATACAGGGGGGCAATGGCTACACCTTC. It encodes CASSPPIQGGNGYTF. This chain connects TRBV18 to TRBJ1-2; 8 bases are a match to TRBD1. CDR3 size: 15 residues. Germline-derived CDR1 and CDR2 are KGHSH and LQKENI. The V gene end was trimmed by 0 bases and the J gene end by 6 bases; junction bases not matched to a gene: 6.

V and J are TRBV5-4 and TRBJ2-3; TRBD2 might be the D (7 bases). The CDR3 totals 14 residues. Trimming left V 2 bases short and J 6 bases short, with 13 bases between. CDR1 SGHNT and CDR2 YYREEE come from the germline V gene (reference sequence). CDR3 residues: CASSLSGGGDTQYF. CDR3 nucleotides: TGTGCCAGCAGCTTATCGGGGGGCGGGGATACGCAGTATTTT.

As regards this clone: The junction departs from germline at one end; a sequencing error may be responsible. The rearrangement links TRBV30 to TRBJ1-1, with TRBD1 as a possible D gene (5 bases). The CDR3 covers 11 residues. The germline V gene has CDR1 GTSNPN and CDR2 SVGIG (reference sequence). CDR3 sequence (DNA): TGTGCCTGGAGTGTACCCAGGGTATTGGGCTTT. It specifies CAWSVPRVLGF. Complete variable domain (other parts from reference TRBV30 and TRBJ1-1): SQTIHQWPATLVQPVGSPLSLECTVEGTSNPNLYWYRQAAGRGLQLLFYSVGIGQISSEVPQNLSASRPQDRQFILSSKKLLLSDSGFYLCAWSVPRVLGFGQGTRLTVV.